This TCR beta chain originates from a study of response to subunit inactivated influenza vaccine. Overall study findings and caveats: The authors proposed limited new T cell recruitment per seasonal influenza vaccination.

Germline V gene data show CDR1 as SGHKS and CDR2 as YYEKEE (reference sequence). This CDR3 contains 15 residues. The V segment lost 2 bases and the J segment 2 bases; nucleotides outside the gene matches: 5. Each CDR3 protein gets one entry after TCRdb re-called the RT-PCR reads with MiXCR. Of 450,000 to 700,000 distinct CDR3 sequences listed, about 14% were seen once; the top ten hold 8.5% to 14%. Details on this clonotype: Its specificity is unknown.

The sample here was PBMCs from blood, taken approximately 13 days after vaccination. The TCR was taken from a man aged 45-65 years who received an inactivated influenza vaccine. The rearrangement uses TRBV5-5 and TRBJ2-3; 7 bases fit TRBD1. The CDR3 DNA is TGTGCCAGCAGCTTACGGGACAGACTCACAGATACGCAGTATTTT. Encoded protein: CASSLRDRLTDTQYF.